This T cell receptor (beta chain) was found in a study of OX40 agonist ivuxolimab in advanced cancers. Study-level information: Patients with prior anti-PD-1, anti-PD-L1 or anti-CTLA-4 therapy were eligible; about 41% had some. Overall study results and limits: Both CD4+ and CD8+ T cell populations in blood had undergone clonal expansion by week 6 at 0.1 to 3.0 mg/kg. CD8+ T cells (on average) carried more expanded clones than CD4+ T cells.

TCRdb's table, derived via immunoSEQ multiplex PCR, lists solely in-frame clones and lacks some. The sample contains about 87,000 clones, just under 90% of which appear only once. As concerns this clone: The antigen remains unidentified.

Between the trimmed V and J ends, which lost 3 bases and 2 bases, there was a span of 14 bases. The CDR3 runs to 16 residues. From germline, CDR1 is SGHDT and CDR2 YYEEEE. The chain has TRBV5-6 and TRBJ2-2; tentative D call: TRBD2 (6 bases). The clonotype was recovered from an adult with an advanced solid tumor such as melanoma, head and neck, liver or kidney cancer. The sample was CD4+ or CD8+ T cells sorted from blood, taken in a trial of the OX40 agonist ivuxolimab. CDR3 protein: CASSYRTGVNTGELFF. The CDR3 DNA follows: TGTGCCAGCAGCTATCGTACGGGGGTTAACACCGGGGAGCTGTTTTTT.